This T cell receptor beta chain appears in the sequencing data of a study of cytomegalovirus exposure and HLA in healthy donors (dated by TCRdb to about 2017). About the investigation overall: According to a later analysis, one platform produced both the roughly 110 validation repertoires and the 550 to 800 repertoires of the first cohort. The study was designed to test whether signatures of past pathogen exposure could be identified by cataloging public T cell receptors. A separate validation cohort of about 110 different subjects was used in addition to the approximately 700-subject first cohort. The study combined high-throughput TCR immunosequencing, statistical association of individual TCRs with disease status, and machine learning to predict cytomegalovirus infection status. Overall study outcomes, separate from this receptor: A later analysis had no HLA typing for the validation cohort, so co-occurrence there was scored across all 110 or so repertoires. In both the original and validation cohorts, the classifier was reported to diagnose cytomegalovirus status with high specificity and sensitivity. Most TCR sequences were observed very rarely across donors, whereas some public TCRs were present in many individuals. In the study, approximately 160 TCR beta chains were listed as associated with cytomegalovirus. Subsequent analysis determined that TCRs grouped into clusters in the first cohort also showed a tendency toward co-occurrence across the approximately 110 validation repertoires, and 85% to 95% of cluster scores exceeded 0. It was suggested by the authors that the approach could potentially be generalized to other disease states and immunological phenotypes. Three of the identified cytomegalovirus-associated TCR beta chains were confirmed in vitro to be specific for cytomegalovirus antigens.

Library prep was done by the immunoSEQ multiplex PCR assay. In the paper's pipeline: A statistical classification framework was built to diagnose cytomegalovirus status from the catalog of TCR beta chain sequences. TCRdb's version of the immuneACCESS table is confined to in-frame rearrangements and falls short of the full clone set. An unresolved V gene accounts for under half of the shortfall where checked; the remainder is of unknown origin. The V and J calls and clone size are taken from that table; D and trimming were inferred from the DNA. Recorded for this sample are 150,000 or so clones; 89% of them occurred a single time. The leading ten clones occupy roughly 9.2% of the sample. This clone was counted a single time. This clone's antigen is unknown. It has no much larger one-base neighbor in the sample; base qualities were not kept. The donors were included in the validation cohort of 90 to 150 subjects, a group kept apart from the roughly 700-subject first cohort.

The sample consisted of PBMCs. The receptor was isolated from a woman younger than 35 in good health and CMV-seropositive.

The sequence in DNA is TGTGCCAGCAGTTCTCCCTGGACAGGGGGTAACTATGGCTACACCTTC. It codes for CASSSPWTGGNYGYTF. The rearrangement combines TRBV28 with TRBJ1-2; a stretch of 10 junction bases matches TRBD1. For this chain, trimming is 4 bases at the V end and 1 base at the J end, and the number of junction bases without a gene match is 6. The germline V gene provides CDR1 MDHEN and CDR2 SYDVKM. The cysteine opens and the phenylalanine closes a CDR3 of 16 amino acids. Just the 48-base CDR3 DNA is kept, in frame starting at base 1.